These 4 T cell receptor beta chains were sequenced from one sample in a study of T cells after yellow fever vaccination. MiXCR, applied by TCRdb to the 5' RACE reads, yields one record per CDR3 protein. Of more than 300,000 distinct CDR3 sequences listed, about 10% are singletons. This material consisted of CD4+ T cells sorted from PBMCs, taken 45 days after the yellow fever booster vaccination. The receptors come from a man between 18 and 29 years old who received the YFV17D yellow fever vaccine.

This clonotype was recorded a few times. This chain joins TRBV7-8 and TRBJ2-5, with D tentatively TRBD1 or TRBD2 (5 bases each). V was trimmed by 4 bases and J by 7 bases, leaving 22 bases between them. Germline V gene data show CDR1 as SGHVS and CDR2 as FQNEAQ. The CDR3 has 16 amino acids. CDR3 sequence: CASSSNRDARGLTQYF. The CDR3 region has the DNA TGTGCCAGCAGCTCGAATCGGGACGCCCGGGGTTTGACCCAGTACTTC.

This clonotype was counted many times. The chain uses TRBV10-3 and TRBJ2-3; TRBD2 might be the D (6 bases). From germline, CDR1 is ENHRY and CDR2 SYGVKD. Trimming cost V 7 bases and J 4 bases, with 12 bases left between them. The CDR3 runs 13 residues. DNA of the CDR3: TGTGCCATCAAGTTCGGGGGACCAGATACGCAGTATTTT. Translating gives CAIKFGGPDTQYF.

The chain employs TRBV5-1 and TRBJ1-4; the D is unclear. The CDR3 has 16 amino acids. The V end lost 4 bases, the J end lost 5 bases, and 18 bases lay between the germline ends. Germline V gene lookup returns CDR1 SGHRS and CDR2 YFSETQ. In DNA form, the CDR3 reads TGCGCCAGCAGCCCTTCGGACCCCCGTACGAATGAAAAACTGTTTTTT. Translation: CASSPSDPRTNEKLFF.

This CDR3 reads CASSDGLAGTDTQYF. The CDR3 DNA reads as TGTGCCAGCAGCGACGGACTAGCGGGCACAGATACGCAGTATTTT. The chain links TRBV9 to TRBJ2-3, with TRBD2 matching over 10 bases. V lost 3 bases to trimming and J lost 1 base; unmatched junction nucleotides: 2. CDR1 and CDR2 from the germline V gene are SGDLS and YYNGEE. CDR3 length equals 15 residues.